These 2 T cell receptor beta chains share one sample of origin, sequenced in a study of T cells in Graves' hyperthyroidism and ophthalmopathy. Using RNA transcripts as the source, TCR beta CDR3 regions were amplified. The HTBI primer set drove a first-round RT-PCR of the TCR CDR3. TCRdb independently ran MiXCR on the multiplex PCR reads; one entry per CDR3 protein. The table records approximately 590,000 distinct CDR3 sequences, approximately 14% of them present only once. The sequencing input was blood. The receptors stem from a woman aged 30 to 39 with Graves' hyperthyroidism.

The genes are TRBV20-1 and TRBJ2-3; 10 bases fit TRBD2. CDR3 length equals 15 residues. The V segment lost 3 bases and the J segment 3 bases; nucleotides outside the gene matches: 6. The germline V gene has CDR1 DFQATT and CDR2 SNEGSKA (reference sequence). The chain's CDR3 is CSASLTSGMTDTQYF. CDR3 nucleotides: TGCAGTGCTAGTTTAACTAGCGGGATGACAGATACGCAGTATTTT.

This clonotype was seen repeatedly, ten times or more. The chain joins TRBV28 to TRBJ1-5; D is undetermined. The CDR3 runs to 14 residues. The V gene's germline CDR1 is MDHEN and CDR2 SYDVKM. V lost 7 bases to trimming and J lost 3 bases, with 13 bases between them. CDR3 DNA sequence: TGTGCCAGCACCCAGGACCGGATCAATCAGCCCCAGCATTTT. Encoded protein: CASTQDRINQPQHF.